A selection of T cell receptor beta chains follows, all from one sample in a study of vaccination effects on CD4 cells after COVID-19. Their recognized antigens are unknown. The data were produced by immunoSEQ multiplex PCR, yet TCRdb's version contains in-frame clones alone and is incomplete. Among fewer than 25,000 clones listed, 55% to 75% were seen once. The sample was CD4+ T cells from PBMCs cultured with HCoV-NL63 spike peptides, taken before COVID-19 vaccination. These TCRs come from a human donor who received a COVID-19 vaccine. Both conserved end residues are part of each CDR3. The order of the fields is D gene, V gene, J gene, clone size, CDR3 DNA, CDR3 protein. D genes are given only for firm matches. The size of a clone is reported for some rows only, either as once, few or many, or as a class for expanded clones.

.,TRBV3-1/TRBV3-2,TRBJ1-2,.,TGTGCCAGCAGCCAATCTACCTATGGCTACACCTTC,CASSQSTYGYTF
.,TRBV7-9,TRBJ1-2,.,TGTGCCAGCAGCGCCCCGGGGCGACCATATGGCTACACCTTC,CASSAPGRPYGYTF
.,TRBV9,TRBJ2-1,.,TGTGCCAGCAGCGCCTCGCCCAATGAGCAGTTCTTC,CASSASPNEQFF
.,TRBV7-5,TRBJ2-1,.,TGTGTCAGAAGCTTAATGGCGGGAGGGTTCGATGAGCAGTTCTTC,CVRSLMAGGFDEQFF
.,TRBV10-3,TRBJ1-1,.,TGTGCCATCAGTGAGTCGGGGCGGGCCACTGAAGCTTTCTTT,CAISESGRATEAFF
TRBD2,TRBV29-1,TRBJ2-3,.,TGCAGCGTTGAAGGTAAAGCGGGAACAGATACGCAGTATTTT,CSVEGKAGTDTQYF
.,TRBV13,TRBJ2-3,.,TGTGCCAGCAGCTTAGTTCTCCCCCAATCCCGCACAGATACGCAGTATTTT,CASSLVLPQSRTDTQYF
.,TRBV29-1,TRBJ2-7,once,TGCAGCGTTGACGGGACTTCCCGCGAGCAGTACTTC,CSVDGTSREQYF
TRBD1,TRBV19,TRBJ1-6,.,TGTGCCAGTACTAAGAAACTGCCCGGGACAGGAAATTCACCCCTCCACTTT,CASTKKLPGTGNSPLHF
.,TRBV5-1,TRBJ2-1,.,TGCGCCAGCAGCTTAAGCCCTGGCTCCTACAATGAGCAGTTCTTC,CASSLSPGSYNEQFF
.,TRBV9,TRBJ2-3,.,TGTGCCAGCAGCGTACTTGTCGGGGTTAACACAGATACGCAGTATTTT,CASSVLVGVNTDTQYF
TRBD2,TRBV18,TRBJ2-1,.,TGTGCCAGCTCACGCGTAGCGGGGGGGCCCAATGAGCAGTTCTTC,CASSRVAGGPNEQFF
TRBD1,TRBV29-1,TRBJ1-1,.,TGCAGCGTTGTCAAGGGGGCGGACACTGAAGCTTTCTTT,CSVVKGADTEAFF
TRBD2,TRBV19,TRBJ2-7,medium-sized,TGTGCCAGTAGTATAGTCCTTACCACACTCGGACTAGCGGGAGAGCAGTACTTC,CASSIVLTTLGLAGEQYF
.,TRBV7-2,TRBJ2-2,.,TGTGCCAGCAGCTCCTACACCGGGGAGCTGTTTTTT,CASSSYTGELFF
.,TRBV5-1,TRBJ1-1,.,TGCGCCAGCAGCTTGGATCGGGTAGGGCATTCTGAAGCTTTCTTT,CASSLDRVGHSEAFF
.,TRBV3-1/TRBV3-2,TRBJ2-3,.,TGTGCCAGCAGCCAATTCGGGTTTCCTAGCACAGATACGCAGTATTTT,CASSQFGFPSTDTQYF
TRBD1,TRBV5-1,TRBJ1-2,.,TGCGCCAGCAGCTTAGACAGGGTAGCTAACTATGGCTACACCTTC,CASSLDRVANYGYTF
.,TRBV2,TRBJ1-4,.,TGTGCCAGCAGTGGCGGGACCTATGAAAAACTGTTTTTT,CASSGGTYEKLFF
.,TRBV19,TRBJ1-3,few,TGTGCCAGTAGTAGGTTCGCGAGCTCTGGAAACACCATATATTTT,CASSRFASSGNTIYF
.,TRBV5-1,TRBJ1-1,.,TGCGCCAGCAGCAAGGTACGAGGTCGGGCAGTGGACACTGAAGCTTTCTTT,CASSKVRGRAVDTEAFF
.,TRBV5-4,TRBJ1-6,.,TGTGCCAGCAGCCCCGCGGCGGGATCTTCACCCCTCCACTTT,CASSPAAGSSPLHF
.,TRBV6-6,TRBJ2-4,.,TGTGCCAGCAGTACCCCCGAGCTTCAAAACATTCAGTACTTC,CASSTPELQNIQYF
TRBD1,TRBV3-1/TRBV3-2,TRBJ1-3,.,TGTGCCAGCAGCCAACCATCGGAGGGACAGGGAAACACCATATATTTT,CASSQPSEGQGNTIYF
TRBD2,TRBV16,TRBJ2-5,.,TGTGCCAGCAGCCAATTAACAGCGGGGGATGAGACCCAGTACTTC,CASSQLTAGDETQYF
TRBD1,TRBV6-1,TRBJ1-4,.,TGTGCCAGCAGTGAAGCTGGGACAGTGGGAGAAAAACTGTTTTTT,CASSEAGTVGEKLFF
TRBD1,TRBV12-3/TRBV12-4,TRBJ1-5,.,TGTGCCAGCAGTGGGACAGGTTATCAGCCCCAGCATTTT,CASSGTGYQPQHF
TRBD1,TRBV24-1,TRBJ2-2,.,TGTGCCACCAGAGACTCCGGGACAGAGAACACCGGGGAGCTGTTTTTT,CATRDSGTENTGELFF
.,TRBV30,TRBJ2-7,once,TGTGCCTGGACTCGCTCCTACGAGCAGTACTTC,CAWTRSYEQYF
.,TRBV10-1,TRBJ2-2,.,TGCGCCAGCTCCCTGGGGACAAGGGTGGGGAAGCTGTTTTTT,CASSLGTRVGKLFF
.,TRBV5-1,TRBJ1-1,.,TGCGCCAGCAGCTTAGAAACAGACATGAACACTGAAGCTTTCTTT,CASSLETDMNTEAFF
TRBD1,TRBV6-2/TRBV6-3,TRBJ1-5,.,TGTGCCAGCAGTTCGACAGGGACCAATCAGCCCCAGCATTTT,CASSSTGTNQPQHF
.,TRBV7-8,TRBJ1-2,.,TGTGCCAGCAGCTCCGGACGGAACTATGGCTACACCTTC,CASSSGRNYGYTF
TRBD2,TRBV20-1,TRBJ2-1,few,TGCAGTGCTAGTATGGCTAGCGGGAACCACAATGAGCAGTTCTTC,CSASMASGNHNEQFF
TRBD1,TRBV7-2,TRBJ2-7,.,TGTGCCAGCAGCTTAAGAGGGGGCCCCAACTACGAGCAGTACTTC,CASSLRGGPNYEQYF
TRBD2,TRBV5-1,TRBJ2-7,.,TGCGCCAGCGGGAGCGGGGGGGCCTACGAGCAGTACTTC,CASGSGGAYEQYF
.,TRBV25-1,TRBJ1-2,.,TGTGCCAGCAGTGAAGGGGGCCTCGCTAGTGGCTACACCTTC,CASSEGGLASGYTF
.,TRBV4-2,TRBJ1-2,.,TGTGCCAGCAGCCAAGCCGAGCTGACAGGATATGGCTACACCTTC,CASSQAELTGYGYTF
.,TRBV3-1/TRBV3-2,TRBJ2-3,.,TGTGCCAGCAGCCTCCCCCACCCAGATACGCAGTATTTT,CASSLPHPDTQYF
.,TRBV6-5,TRBJ1-6,once,TGTGCCAGCAGCAACAGGGATAATTCACCCCTCCACTTT,CASSNRDNSPLHF
.,TRBV6-5,TRBJ2-3,.,TGTGCCAGCAGTTACTCCTTATCAGGGTTCACAGATACGCAGTATTTT,CASSYSLSGFTDTQYF
TRBD1,TRBV19,TRBJ1-6,.,TGTGCCAGTAGTATCCCCCGCGGGGACAGGCGGGGGTCACCCCTCCACTTT,CASSIPRGDRRGSPLHF
TRBD2,TRBV10-1,TRBJ2-1,few,TGCGCCAGCAGTGCAACCGGACTAGCGGGGTCCGATGAGCAGTTCTTC,CASSATGLAGSDEQFF
.,TRBV4-1,TRBJ2-5,.,TGCGCCAGCAGCCAAGGGAGGCCAGGGGTCCAAGAGACCCAGTACTTC,CASSQGRPGVQETQYF
TRBD1,TRBV6-2/TRBV6-3,TRBJ1-2,.,TGTGCCAGCAGTGCCCAGGGGGCAGGCTATGGCTACACCTTC,CASSAQGAGYGYTF
.,TRBV7-2,TRBJ2-2,.,TGTGCCAGCAGCTTAATAGCCCCGAACACCGGGGAGCTGTTTTTT,CASSLIAPNTGELFF
TRBD2,TRBV7-6,TRBJ2-1,.,TGTGCCAGCAGCTTACCGGAGCGGGGGGTAGACAATGAGCAGTTCTTC,CASSLPERGVDNEQFF
.,TRBV11-2,TRBJ2-1,.,TGTGCCAGCAGCTTAGATCGGGCCCGTGAGCAGTTCTTC,CASSLDRAREQFF
.,TRBV5-1,TRBJ2-2,.,TGCGCCAGCAGCTTGGGTCGGGAAAGAACCGGGGAGCTGTTTTTT,CASSLGRERTGELFF